One sample yielded the 23 T cell receptor beta chains listed below, sequenced in a study of blood T cell repertoires in COVID-19. Method: immunoSEQ multiplex PCR; TCRdb's copy keeps in-frame clones and lacks some. The data show about 25,000 clones, with approximately 81% seen just once and 40% to 65% held by the top ten. Source material: peripheral blood. These receptors came from a man aged 50-59 years with active or convalescent COVID-19.

The CDR3 region is CASRFAGGGNQPQHF. The CDR3 region has the DNA TGTGCCAGTAGGTTCGCGGGGGGAGGGAATCAGCCCCAGCATTTT. The genes are TRBV19 and TRBJ1-5; D perhaps matches TRBD1 (5 bases). The CDR3 has 15 residues. Germline V gene sequence: CDR1 LNHDA, CDR2 SQIVND (reference sequence). Trimming left V 6 bases short and J 4 bases short, with 16 bases between.

The chain links TRBV30 to TRBJ2-2; TRBD2 matches 7 bases. J gave up 4 bases and V 7 bases, and 12 bases lay outside the gene matches. This CDR3 contains 15 residues. From germline, CDR1 is GTSNPN and CDR2 SVGIG (reference sequence). The CDR3 DNA follows: TGTGCCTCCCTCCGGGGGGAAGTGGGCACCGGGGAGCTGTTTTTT. It encodes CASLRGEVGTGELFF.

The chain uses TRBV24-1 and TRBJ2-7; 7 bases agree with TRBD1. Germline V CDR1 and CDR2: KGHDR, SFDVKD. Germline trimming cut 4 bases from V and 6 bases from J; bases unmatched to any gene: 2. The CDR3 length is 12 residues. The CDR3 bases are TGTGCCACCAGTGACCCAGGGGGCGAGCAGTACTTC. This translates into CATSDPGGEQYF.

V usage is TRBV29-1 and J usage is TRBJ2-7; perhaps TRBD2 as D (5 bases). Trimming left V 6 bases short and J 3 bases short, with 12 bases between. The CDR3 length is 12 residues. Germline lookup yields CDR1 SQVTM and CDR2 ANQGSEA. CDR3 sequence: CSVKTINYEQYF. The CDR3 DNA sequence: TGCAGCGTAAAGACTATCAACTACGAGCAGTACTTC.

V is TRBV7-9 and J is TRBJ2-3, with TRBD1 matching 7 bases. V gave up 5 bases and J gave up 3 bases; unmatched junction bases: 14. This CDR3 comprises 17 residues. The germline gives CDR1 SEHNR, CDR2 FQNEAQ (reference sequence). CDR3 sequence: CASSPLTGQGETDTQYF. CDR3 DNA: TGTGCCAGCAGCCCTCTCACTGGGCAGGGGGAGACAGATACGCAGTATTTT.

The genes are TRBV10-3 and TRBJ1-1, with 8 bases aligning to TRBD1. From germline, CDR1 is ENHRY and CDR2 SYGVKD. The CDR3 has 13 residues. The V and J ends lost 6 bases and 1 base, in that order; junction bases with no gene match: 1. For the CDR3, the DNA is TGTGCCATCAGAGGACAGGGGAACACTGAAGCTTTCTTT. Translated, it gives CAIRGQGNTEAFF.

This clone was picked up a small number of times. This chain connects TRBV6-4 to TRBJ2-1; no firm D call. CDR3 length equals 13 residues. Germline CDR1 and CDR2: MRHNA and SNTAGT. Between the trimmed V and J ends, which lost 2 bases and 5 bases, there was a span of 7 bases. The DNA for the CDR3 is TGTGCCAGCAGTGACACTTCCAACAATGAGCAGTTCTTC. This gives the protein CASSDTSNNEQFF.

This clone showed up just a few times. CDR3 loop: CASSADYYTDTQYF. DNA of the CDR3: TGTGCCAGCAGCGCCGACTACTACACAGATACGCAGTATTTT. The rearrangement links TRBV9 to TRBJ2-3; TRBD2 is a possible D gene (5 bases). Trimming took off 3 bases at V and 2 bases at J, with 10 bases between the two ends. From germline, CDR1 is SGDLS and CDR2 YYNGEE. The CDR3 is made up of 14 amino acids.

This chain's CDR3 is CASTKRAGEEDTQYF. Written as DNA, the CDR3 is TGTGCCAGCACGAAGAGAGCGGGGGAGGAAGATACGCAGTATTTT. This chain joins TRBV3-1 (or the pseudogene TRBV3-2) and TRBJ2-3; 8 nucleotides agree with TRBD2. The V gene's germline CDR1 is LGHDT and CDR2 YNNKEL (reference sequence). Losses at the gene ends were 7 bases for V and 5 bases for J; bases not matched to a gene: 11. The CDR3 has 15 residues.

The chain combines TRBV14 with TRBJ1-2; tentatively, D is TRBD1 (5 bases). The CDR3 consists of 13 residues. Trimming took 5 bases from V and 1 from J, leaving 8 bases between them. Looked up from germline, CDR1 is SGHDN and CDR2 is FVKESK. In nucleotides, the CDR3 is TGTGCCAGCAGCTCGACAGATAACTATGGCTACACCTTC. Its protein is CASSSTDNYGYTF.

V gene TRBV27 combines with J gene TRBJ2-1, with unresolved D. V dropped 3 bases and J dropped 8 bases, with 8 bases sitting between them. Germline V CDR1 and CDR2: MNHEY, SMNVEV (reference sequence). The CDR3 covers 12 residues. CDR3 protein: CASSLGSHEQFF. The CDR3 DNA reads TGTGCCAGCAGTTTGGGCAGCCATGAGCAGTTCTTC.

This clone was found a few times. The V call is TRBV7-3, the J call TRBJ2-7, with a tentative D call TRBD2 (5 bases). CDR1 and CDR2 from the germline V gene are SGHTA and FQGTGA. V was cut by 5 bases and J by 7 bases, with 18 bases left in between. The CDR3 extends over 14 amino acids. CDR3 amino acids: CASSLPWARGEQYF. The CDR3 DNA reads as TGTGCCAGCAGCCTCCCGTGGGCCCGAGGGGAGCAGTACTTC.

V and J are TRBV3-1 (or the pseudogene TRBV3-2) and TRBJ1-6; no clear D gene. Germline CDR1 reads LGHDT; CDR2 reads YNNKEL (reference sequence). The V end lost 4 bases, the J end lost 9 bases, and 22 bases lay between the germline ends. The CDR3 contains 17 residues. The CDR3 bases are TGTGCCAGCAGCCTTAGCATAGTGGGCCCTCGGGGTTCACCCCTCCACTTT. Its protein product is CASSLSIVGPRGSPLHF.

The CDR3 protein is CASSLFPSGSTGYTF. CDR3 in DNA: TGTGCCAGCAGTTTATTTCCATCCGGGAGCACGGGCTACACCTTC. The genes are TRBV27 and TRBJ1-2; D not resolved. In germline, CDR1 is MNHEY, CDR2 SMNVEV (reference sequence). This CDR3 has 15 amino acids. Between the trimmed V and J ends, which lost 1 base and 8 bases, there was a span of 17 bases.

V and J are TRBV5-6 and TRBJ1-4; 8 bases are a match to TRBD1. Germline CDR1 reads SGHDT; CDR2 reads YYEEEE. CDR3 size: 17 residues. V lost 2 bases to trimming and J lost 7 bases; unmatched junction nucleotides: 13. The chain's CDR3 is CASSLGPTGGGREKLFF. CDR3 bases: TGTGCCAGCAGCTTAGGCCCCACAGGGGGAGGACGTGAAAAACTGTTTTTT.

The chain joins TRBV24-1 to TRBJ2-1; no reliable D call. Trimming took off 6 bases at V and 8 bases at J, with 13 bases between the two ends. The length of the CDR3 is 13 residues. The V gene's germline CDR1 is KGHDR and CDR2 SFDVKD. The DNA of the CDR3 is TGTGCCACCAGTTATAGACTGGTCGATGAGCAGTTCTTC. Protein product: CATSYRLVDEQFF.

The CDR3 loop reads CSASSRLAGDLETQYF. In nucleotides, the CDR3 is TGCAGTGCTAGTTCCCGACTTGCGGGAGATTTAGAGACCCAGTACTTC. This chain uses TRBV20-1 with TRBJ2-5; 7 bases are a match to TRBD2. V lost 3 bases and J lost 4; bases outside the gene matches: 14. Germline V CDR1 and CDR2: DFQATT, SNEGSKA (reference sequence). The CDR3 is 16 residues long.

The chain has TRBV18 and TRBJ2-1; possible D gene TRBD2, 5 bases. Germline V gene lookup returns CDR1 KGHSH and CDR2 LQKENI. The CDR3 spans 12 residues. Trimming cost V 10 bases and J 8 bases, with 15 bases left between them. The CDR3 bases are TGTGCCACTATGGGAGATCAGGATGAGCAGTTCTTC. Its translation is CATMGDQDEQFF.

The V gene is TRBV5-1, the J gene TRBJ2-2, with 10 bases lining up with TRBD1. With V trimmed by 3 bases and J by 4 bases, 6 bases remained unmatched. The CDR3 extends over 16 amino acids. The germline V gene encodes CDR1 SGHRS and CDR2 YFSETQ. CDR3 sequence: CASSSTGTGVTGELFF. The DNA for the CDR3 is TGCGCCAGCAGCTCCACCGGGACAGGGGTCACCGGGGAGCTGTTTTTT. Full variable domain (outside the CDR3, taken from reference TRBV5-1 and TRBJ2-2): KAGVTQTPRYLIKTRGQQVTLSCSPISGHRSVSWYQQTPGQGLQFLFEYFSETQRNKGNFPGRFSGRQFSNSRSEMNVSTLELGDSALYLCASSSTGTGVTGELFFGEGSRLTVL.

J is TRBJ2-7 and V is TRBV7-6; D is uncertain. Deletions cut 2 bases from V and 4 bases from J, with 9 bases between. The V gene's germline CDR1 is SGHVS and CDR2 FNYEAQ. This CDR3 comprises 13 residues. The CDR3 sequence is CASSLNVEYEQYF. CDR3 bases: TGTGCCAGCAGCTTAAATGTTGAGTACGAGCAGTACTTC.

The J gene is TRBJ2-5, the V gene TRBV24-1, with D perhaps matching TRBD1 (6 bases). Germline CDR1 and CDR2: KGHDR and SFDVKD. This CDR3 has 14 amino acids. The V end was cut by 1 base, the J end by 5 bases, with 10 bases between. CDR3 sequence (DNA): TGTGCCACCAGTGATTTAGGCAGGGGTGAGACCCAGTACTTC. This translates into CATSDLGRGETQYF.

This rearrangement joins TRBV6-5 to TRBJ2-5, with TRBD1 matching 8 bases. This CDR3 region has 16 residues. V shed 0 bases and J 7 bases; nucleotides not matched to a gene: 10. Germline-derived CDR1 and CDR2 are MNHEY and SVGAGI. The CDR3 sequence is CASSYSQGALVRTQYF. The DNA of the CDR3 is TGTGCCAGCAGTTACTCGCAGGGGGCGTTGGTTAGGACCCAGTACTTC.

The chain couples TRBV28 to TRBJ2-4; TRBD1 is a possible D gene (5 bases). CDR3 length equals 12 residues. The V gene's germline CDR1 is MDHEN and CDR2 SYDVKM. Trimming removed 4 bases at V and 6 bases at J, with 7 bases between. DNA for the CDR3: TGTGCCAGCAGTTCAGGGTCAAACATTCAGTACTTC. This translates into CASSSGSNIQYF. Looking up the rest from reference TRBV28 and TRBJ2-4 gives the full variable domain: DVKVTQSSRYLVKRTGEKVFLECVQDMDHENMFWYRQDPGLGLRLIYFSYDVKMKEKGDIPEGYSVSREKKERFSLILESASTNQTSMYLCASSSGSNIQYFGAGTRLSVL.